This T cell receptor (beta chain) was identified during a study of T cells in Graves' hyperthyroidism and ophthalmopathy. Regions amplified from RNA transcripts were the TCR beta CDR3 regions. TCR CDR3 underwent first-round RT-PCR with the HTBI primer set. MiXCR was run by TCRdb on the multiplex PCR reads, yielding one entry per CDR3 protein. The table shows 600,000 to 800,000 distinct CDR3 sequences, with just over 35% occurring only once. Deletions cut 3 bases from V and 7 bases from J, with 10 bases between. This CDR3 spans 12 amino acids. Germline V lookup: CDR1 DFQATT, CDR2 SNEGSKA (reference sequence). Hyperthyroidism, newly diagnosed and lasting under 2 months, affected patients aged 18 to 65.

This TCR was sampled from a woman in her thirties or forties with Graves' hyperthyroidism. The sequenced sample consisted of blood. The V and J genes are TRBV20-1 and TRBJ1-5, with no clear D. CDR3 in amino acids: CSAREAGQPQHF. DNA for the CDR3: TGCAGTGCTAGGGAAGCGGGCCAGCCCCAGCATTTT.